This entry lists 25 T cell receptor beta chains sequenced from one sample in a study of blood T cell repertoires in COVID-19 (dated by TCRdb to the early 2020s). Library method: the immunoSEQ multiplex PCR assay. TCRdb limited this immuneACCESS table to in-frame rearrangements with V and J called. A share of clones is missing; checked studies link under half to unresolved V genes, and the rest is unexplained. The sample table lists a few hundred thousand clones, 88% of them with a count of one. Jointly, the top ten make up 5.5% to 7% of the sample. Sequences were obtained from peripheral blood. These receptors were collected from a young woman who had recovered from COVID-19.

The chain combines TRBV28 with TRBJ1-1, with D maybe TRBD1 (5 bases). CDR3 length: 19 residues. The ends were cut back, 6 bases at V and 5 bases at J, with 31 bases in the middle. The V gene's germline CDR1 is MDHEN and CDR2 SYDVKM. Written as DNA, the CDR3 is TGTGCCAGCAGCGTCTGGGGCCTTTCATTGGGGCCAAGGAGAACTGAAGCTTTCTTT. Translated, it gives CASSVWGLSLGPRRTEAFF. The full variable domain, completed using reference TRBV28 and TRBJ1-1, is DVKVTQSSRYLVKRTGEKVFLECVQDMDHENMFWYRQDPGLGLRLIYFSYDVKMKEKGDIPEGYSVSREKKERFSLILESASTNQTSMYLCASSVWGLSLGPRRTEAFFGQGTRLTVV.

This chain links TRBV2 with TRBJ2-5; 9 bases match TRBD2. CDR1 and CDR2 (germline): SNHLY, FYNNEI. J was trimmed by 4 bases and V by 6 bases; bases with no gene match: 6. CDR3 size: 14 residues. The CDR3 coding sequence is TGTGCCAGCAGCCGCGGGGGGGGTGGAGAGACCCAGTACTTC. Amino acids: CASSRGGGGETQYF.

The chain couples TRBV7-2 to TRBJ1-6; D gene ambiguous. Trimming took off 2 bases at V and 6 bases at J, with 5 bases between the two ends. CDR1 is SGHTA, CDR2 FQGNSA, per germline. This CDR3 has 13 amino acids. In DNA form, the CDR3 reads TGTGCCAGCAGCTTACAGATTAATTCACCCCTCCACTTT. Translating gives CASSLQINSPLHF.

V and J are TRBV6-5 and TRBJ1-1; TRBD1 matches 7 bases. The CDR3 spans 14 residues. Germline lookup yields CDR1 MNHEY and CDR2 SVGAGI. V was pared by 6 bases and J by 4 bases, with 8 bases of the junction left unmatched. As DNA, the CDR3 is TGTGCCAGCAGGGAGACAGGGCAAGGCACTGAAGCTTTCTTT. Translation: CASRETGQGTEAFF.

The V call is TRBV27, the J call TRBJ2-1; possibly TRBD1 for D (5 bases). V dropped 2 bases and J dropped 5 bases, with 16 bases sitting between them. CDR1 MNHEY and CDR2 SMNVEV come from the germline V gene (reference sequence). The CDR3 runs to 16 residues. CDR3 protein: CASSLVQGWAHNEQFF. The CDR3 DNA is TGTGCCAGCAGTTTAGTTCAGGGTTGGGCCCACAATGAGCAGTTCTTC.

The chain combines TRBV2 with TRBJ1-4; 7 bases are a match to TRBD1. The CDR3 runs to 14 residues. CDR1 SNHLY and CDR2 FYNNEI come from the germline V gene. V shed 5 bases and J 7 bases; nucleotides not matched to a gene: 7. The CDR3 region is CASSIDRDREKLFF. The DNA for the CDR3 is TGTGCCAGCAGTATCGACAGGGATCGTGAAAAACTGTTTTTT.

This chain links TRBV11-3 with TRBJ1-6; D gene uncertain. V lost 3 bases and J 8 bases, leaving 14 bases between the germline ends. Germline CDR1 SGHNT, CDR2 YENEEA. CDR3 length: 15 residues. CDR3 protein: CASSFLTGSDSPLHF. Here the CDR3 DNA reads TGTGCCAGCAGCTTTCTGACTGGATCCGATTCACCCCTCCACTTT.

The chain links TRBV18 to TRBJ2-5; TRBD2 matches at 11 bases. The V gene end was trimmed by 3 bases and the J gene end by 3 bases; junction bases not matched to a gene: 6. CDR3 length equals 16 residues. The germline V gene has CDR1 KGHSH and CDR2 LQKENI. The CDR3 nucleotides read TGTGCCAGCTCACCTACTAGCGGGGGACAAAAAGAGACCCAGTACTTC. Its protein product is CASSPTSGGQKETQYF.

The CDR3 coding sequence is TGTGCCAGCAGCTTACGGGATTCTGGGGCCAACGTCCTGACTTTC. It codes for CASSLRDSGANVLTF. This chain joins TRBV13 and TRBJ2-6, with a weak D call TRBD2 (5 bases). The germline V gene has CDR1 PRHDT and CDR2 FYEKMQ (reference sequence). This CDR3 has 15 residues. Trimming removed 2 bases from V and 1 base from J, with 6 bases in between.

This chain uses TRBV24-1 with TRBJ2-2, with a weak D call TRBD2 (6 bases). The CDR3 consists of 16 residues. Germline V gene data show CDR1 as KGHDR and CDR2 as SFDVKD. The V end lost 1 base, the J end lost 4 bases, and 12 bases lay between the germline ends. CDR3 DNA: TGTGCCACCAGTGATTTAACCCTGGGGGGCACCGGGGAGCTGTTTTTT. Protein sequence: CATSDLTLGGTGELFF.

This chain connects TRBV7-8 to TRBJ2-7; perhaps TRBD2 as D (6 bases). There are 13 residues in the CDR3. Germline V CDR1 and CDR2: SGHVS, FQNEAQ. With 0 bases removed from V and 5 bases from J, the gap between germline ends came to 8 bases. CDR3 nucleotides: TGTGCCAGCAGCTTAGCCCTAGCGCACGAGCAGTACTTC. This encodes CASSLALAHEQYF. The full variable domain, its missing parts supplied by reference TRBV7-8 and TRBJ2-7, is GAGVSQSPRYKVAKRGQDVALRCDPISGHVSLFWYQQALGQGPEFLTYFQNEAQLDKSGLPSDRFFAERPEGSVSTLKIQRTQQEDSAVYLCASSLALAHEQYFGPGTRLTVT.

The J gene is TRBJ2-7, the V gene TRBV28, with 9 bases matching TRBD1. The CDR3 loop spans 16 amino acids. Germline V gene data show CDR1 as MDHEN and CDR2 as SYDVKM. The V segment lost 5 bases and the J segment 1 base; nucleotides outside the gene matches: 9. CDR3 coding DNA: TGTGCCAGCAGTCCGGGACAGGGAGGATTTTCCTACGAGCAGTACTTC. Protein product: CASSPGQGGFSYEQYF.

This clone appeared a single time. The CDR3 spells CASSDSGGGGADTQYF. In DNA form, the CDR3 reads TGTGCCAGCAGTGACTCTGGCGGGGGGGGCGCAGATACGCAGTATTTT. The genes are TRBV6-4 and TRBJ2-3, with 9 bases matching TRBD2. The CDR3 consists of 16 residues. Unmatched junction bases numbered 5, after V lost 0 bases and J lost 4 bases. Germline V CDR1 and CDR2: MRHNA, SNTAGT.

The CDR3 reads CATFYQGRANEKLFF. CDR3 nucleotides: TGTGCCACCTTTTACCAGGGGCGGGCTAATGAAAAACTGTTTTTT. This chain links TRBV5-4 with TRBJ1-4; tentatively, D is TRBD1 (6 bases). Between the trimmed V and J ends, which lost 9 bases and 3 bases, there was a span of 18 bases. CDR3 length: 15 amino acids. Germline CDR1 reads SGHNT; CDR2 reads YYREEE (reference sequence).

Concerning this clone: Sequence at one end of the junction differs from germline and may be a read error. The DNA of the CDR3 is TGTGCCAGCTCCTCCCTCCGGACACACTTAGTCCGCAATGAGCCGTTCTTC. Protein product: CASSSLRTHLVRNEPFF. The genes are TRBV7-2 and TRBJ2-1; D is possibly TRBD1 (5 bases). The CDR3 contains 17 residues. Germline CDR1 is SGHTA and CDR2 is FQGNSA.

The V call is TRBV15, the J call TRBJ1-5; D is ambiguous. The germline V and J ends were trimmed by 2 bases and 6 bases, with 5 bases remaining between them. The CDR3 covers 12 residues. Germline loops: CDR1 LNHNV, CDR2 YYDKDF (reference sequence). As DNA, the CDR3 is TGTGCCACCAGCAGAACAAGTCAGCCCCAGCATTTT. It yields the protein CATSRTSQPQHF.

The rearrangement links TRBV28 to TRBJ1-2; D is unclear. Germline V gives CDR1 MDHEN, CDR2 SYDVKM. The V end lost 7 bases, the J end lost 8 bases, and 14 bases lay between the germline ends. This CDR3 is built from 12 residues. The CDR3 DNA is TGTGCCAGCAACGACGCGCGAGGCGGCTACACCTTC. It specifies CASNDARGGYTF.

This clone was found many times. The V gene is TRBV5-4, the J gene TRBJ2-3; D not resolved. Germline-derived CDR1 and CDR2 are SGHNT and YYREEE (reference sequence). V was shortened by 1 base and J by 5 bases, with 2 bases between the two germline ends. The CDR3 contains 11 residues. The CDR3 loop is CASSLLDTQYF. The DNA for the CDR3 is TGTGCCAGCAGCTTGCTAGATACGCAGTATTTT.

The V call is TRBV2, the J call TRBJ1-2; 7 bases line up with TRBD1. V lost 6 bases and J lost 3; bases outside the gene matches: 4. The CDR3 is 13 residues long. Per germline, CDR1 SNHLY and CDR2 FYNNEI. The CDR3: CASRDRTYYGYTF. CDR3 in DNA: TGTGCCAGCAGGGACAGGACTTACTATGGCTACACCTTC. The full variable domain, with the rest looked up from reference TRBV2 and TRBJ1-2, is EPEVTQTPSHQVTQMGQEVILRCVPISNHLYFYWYRQILGQKVEFLVSFYNNEISEKSEIFDDQFSVERPDGSNFTLKIRSTKLEDSAMYFCASRDRTYYGYTFGSGTRLTVV.

This clone was recorded once. The chain carries TRBV19 and TRBJ1-6; D perhaps matches TRBD1 (5 bases). Trimming removed 6 bases at V and 8 bases at J, with 14 bases between. In germline, CDR1 is LNHDA, CDR2 SQIVND (reference sequence). There are 14 residues in the CDR3. CDR3 bases: TGTGCCAGTAGGAATCGGACAAGCGATTCACCCCTCCACTTT. Its protein is CASRNRTSDSPLHF.

This sequence joins TRBV18 and TRBJ2-5; D call uncertain. V lost 0 bases and J 2 bases, leaving 7 bases between the germline ends. CDR1 KGHSH and CDR2 LQKENI come from the germline V gene. The CDR3 contains 14 residues. CDR3 sequence (DNA): TGTGCCAGCTCACCACCGGTCAGACAAGAGACCCAGTACTTC. Its protein product is CASSPPVRQETQYF.

In this sample, this clone turned up a few times. The V and J genes are TRBV16 and TRBJ1-6, with TRBD1 matching 9 bases. V dropped 1 base and J dropped 8; count of bases not matched to a gene: 3. The CDR3 runs 15 residues. Germline V gene sequence: CDR1 KGHSY, CDR2 FQNENV. In nucleotides, the CDR3 is TGTGCCAGCAGCCAATTTAGGACAGGGGATTCACCCCTCCACTTT. Translation gives CASSQFRTGDSPLHF.

The gene calls are TRBV9 and TRBJ1-4; D not certain. The CDR3 has 15 residues. CDR1 is SGDLS and CDR2 is YYNGEE in the germline V gene. Deletions cut 0 bases from V and 8 bases from J, with 14 bases between. CDR3 DNA: TGTGCCAGCAGCGTAGGGGTGGGTCAGAGGGAAAAACTGTTTTTT. Translated: CASSVGVGQREKLFF. Full variable domain (missing parts from reference TRBV9 and TRBJ1-4): DSGVTQTPKHLITATGQRVTLRCSPRSGDLSVYWYQQSLDQGLQFLIQYYNGEERAKGNILERFSAQQFPDLHSELNLSSLELGDSALYFCASSVGVGQREKLFFGSGTQLSVL.

This chain uses TRBV5-1 with TRBJ1-1; D is possibly TRBD1 (6 bases). The CDR3 spans 14 residues. V was cut by 4 bases and J by 5 bases, with 15 bases left in between. The germline gives CDR1 SGHRS, CDR2 YFSETQ. Here the CDR3 reads CASSIGQLWTEAFF. In DNA form, the CDR3 reads TGCGCCAGCAGCATCGGACAGCTGTGGACTGAAGCTTTCTTT.

This chain uses TRBV5-5 with TRBJ1-3, with TRBD1 matching 10 bases. The germline gives CDR1 SGHKS, CDR2 YYEKEE (reference sequence). There are 16 residues in the CDR3. The V and J ends lost 4 bases and 1 base, in that order; junction bases with no gene match: 5. Here the CDR3 DNA reads TGTGCCAGCAGCCCGACAGGGGGCACGTCTGGAAACACCATATATTTT. It is translated as CASSPTGGTSGNTIYF. The whole variable domain, remainder taken from reference TRBV5-5 and TRBJ1-3, is DAGVTQSPTHLIKTRGQQVTLRCSPISGHKSVSWYQQVLGQGPQFIFQYYEKEERGRGNFPDRFSARQFPNYSSELNVNALLLGDSALYLCASSPTGGTSGNTIYFGEGSWLTVV.